The 22 T cell receptor beta chains below come from one sample, sequenced in a study of vaccination and CD4 T cells after COVID-19 (dated by TCRdb to between 2021 and 2024). The sample's treatment or condition label, in plain terms: roughly nine-day PBMC culture with coronavirus spike peptide pools or control peptides (ViraFEST assay). Their antigens remain unidentified. Library creation used PCR. Sequenced on an Illumina iSeq 100. DNA from cultured CD4+ T cells was subjected to TCR sequencing with the Oncomine TCR Beta short-read assay at the Johns Hopkins FTIC core. The public reads were reanalyzed by TCRdb: fastp trimming at Q25, MiXCR alignment, in-frame beta chains only. Rows are unified per CDR3 protein, each entry keeping the most common DNA and genes. This sample holds roughly 17,000 distinct CDR3 sequences; about 63% were observed only once. Approximately 10% of the sample lies in the top ten.

The sample consisted of CD4+ T cells from blood, cultured in vitro. These TCRs come from a human donor who had recovered from COVID-19.

This chain connects TRBV3-1 to TRBJ1-6; TRBD1 might be the D (6 bases). CDR1 LGHDT and CDR2 YNNKEL come from the germline V gene (reference sequence). V shed 4 bases and J shed 8 bases, with 15 bases lying between them. The CDR3 has 15 amino acids. Here the CDR3 reads CASSRRGMSDSPLHF. The DNA of the CDR3 is TGTGCCAGCAGCCGGAGGGGGATGAGCGATTCACCCCTCCACTTT.

This clonotype showed up just once. V and J are TRBV5-5 and TRBJ1-1; possible D gene TRBD1, 6 bases. The CDR3 extends over 14 amino acids. From germline, CDR1 is SGHKS and CDR2 YYEKEE (reference sequence). V was shortened by 4 bases and J by 7 bases, with 17 bases between the two germline ends. The CDR3 region is CASSPHLWGHEAFF. The DNA for the CDR3 is TGTGCCAGCAGCCCCCATCTTTGGGGGCATGAAGCTTTCTTT.

This chain connects TRBV7-9 to TRBJ2-1; D ambiguous. Trimming took off 1 base at V and 9 bases at J, with 10 bases between the two ends. This CDR3 has 13 residues. The germline gives CDR1 SEHNR, CDR2 FQNEAQ (reference sequence). The CDR3 sequence is CASSLVVSREQFF. CDR3 sequence (DNA): TGTGCCAGCAGCTTAGTAGTTTCGCGTGAGCAGTTCTTC.

The chain links TRBV7-9 to TRBJ1-6; 7 bases are a match to TRBD1. This CDR3 contains 14 residues. The trim removed 3 bases at V and 10 bases at J, leaving 6 bases unmatched. Germline lookup yields CDR1 SEHNR and CDR2 FQNEAQ (reference sequence). The CDR3 DNA reads TGTGCCAGCAGCTTGGTGACAGGGAACTCACCCCTCCACTTT. Translated: CASSLVTGNSPLHF.

The J gene is TRBJ2-5, the V gene TRBV24-1; 7 nucleotides agree with TRBD2. CDR3 size: 18 residues. Germline V gene sequence: CDR1 KGHDR, CDR2 SFDVKD. Unmatched junction bases numbered 11, after V lost 0 bases and J lost 2 bases. CDR3 coding DNA: TGTGCCACCAGTGATTTGTCTGGCGTCGGAGCGGGACAAGAGACCCAGTACTTC. This translates into CATSDLSGVGAGQETQYF.

This clonotype was seen just once. The chain combines TRBV4-3 with TRBJ2-2; D call uncertain. The V gene lost 3 bases and the J gene lost 7 bases, with 15 bases spanning the gap. In germline, CDR1 is LGHNA, CDR2 YSLEER. This CDR3 comprises 15 residues. The CDR3 loop reads CASSHSDITNGELFF. The CDR3 bases are TGCGCCAGCAGCCACTCAGACATTACGAACGGGGAGCTGTTTTTT.

The genes are TRBV20-1 and TRBJ1-1; D not resolved. This CDR3 region has 12 residues. The V gene lost 0 bases and the J gene lost 4 bases, with 6 bases spanning the gap. The germline V gene has CDR1 DFQATT and CDR2 SNEGSKA (reference sequence). The CDR3 DNA follows: TGCAGTGCTAGAGAATGGGGCACTGAAGCTTTCTTT. Amino acid sequence: CSAREWGTEAFF.

V and J are TRBV10-3 and TRBJ2-6, with D unresolved. Trimming left V 10 bases short and J 2 bases short, with 12 bases between. The germline V gene has CDR1 ENHRY and CDR2 SYGVKD. The CDR3 is made up of 14 amino acids. In nucleotides, the CDR3 is TGTGCCACCCTGGATTCTACTGGGGCCAACGTCCTGACTTTC. This encodes CATLDSTGANVLTF.

J is TRBJ2-1 and V is TRBV11-2, with 10 bases lining up with TRBD2. The CDR3 length is 14 residues. V was pared by 7 bases and J by 8 bases, with 8 bases of the junction left unmatched. Germline lookup yields CDR1 SGHAT and CDR2 FQNNGV. The chain's CDR3 is CASTLTSGFDEQFF. CDR3 DNA sequence: TGTGCCAGCACCTTGACTAGCGGGTTCGATGAGCAGTTCTTC.

This chain uses TRBV6-5 with TRBJ1-1; D is unclear. Trimming cost V 0 bases and J 4 bases, with 9 bases left between them. Germline values: CDR1 MNHEY, CDR2 SVGAGI. This CDR3 is built from 14 residues. This CDR3 reads CASSYSEVGTEAFF. The DNA of the CDR3 is TGTGCCAGCAGTTACTCGGAGGTGGGCACTGAAGCTTTCTTT.

CDR3 protein: CSARKGADGVSNYGYTF. In nucleotides, the CDR3 is TGCAGTGCCAGAAAGGGAGCCGACGGTGTATCTAACTATGGCTACACCTTC. The chain has TRBV20-1 and TRBJ1-2, with D hard to call. The germline gives CDR1 DFQATT, CDR2 SNEGSKA (reference sequence). V was trimmed by 6 bases and J by 0 bases, leaving 23 bases between them. This CDR3 has 17 amino acids.

This clonotype occurred a few times. V usage is TRBV20-1 and J usage is TRBJ1-1; D is perhaps TRBD1 (5 bases). The V gene lost 2 bases and the J gene lost 0 bases, with 10 bases spanning the gap. The CDR3 runs 14 residues. The germline CDR1 and CDR2 sequences are DFQATT and SNEGSKA (reference sequence). CDR3 region: CSARPGTVNTEAFF. Written as DNA, the CDR3 is TGCAGTGCTAGACCCGGGACGGTGAACACTGAAGCTTTCTTT.

V and J are TRBV5-4 and TRBJ2-3; D is undetermined. Per germline, CDR1 SGHNT and CDR2 YYREEE (reference sequence). There are 12 residues in the CDR3. With 1 base removed from V and 8 bases from J, the gap between germline ends came to 8 bases. The CDR3: CASSLIGGTQYF. In DNA form, the CDR3 reads TGTGCCAGCAGCTTGATAGGCGGTACGCAGTATTTT.

This rearrangement joins TRBV2 to TRBJ1-5; possible D gene TRBD1, 6 bases. The CDR3 has 15 residues. From germline, CDR1 is SNHLY and CDR2 FYNNEI. The V end was cut by 6 bases, the J end by 5 bases, with 17 bases between. CDR3 residues: CASSRDRGGYQPQHF. The CDR3 coding sequence is TGTGCCAGCAGCCGAGACCGGGGGGGCTATCAGCCCCAGCATTTT.

This clonotype was picked up a small number of times. The CDR3 DNA sequence: TGCAGTGCTAGAGAGGGGACCGTGAATCAGCCCCAGCATTTT. Protein: CSAREGTVNQPQHF. This sequence joins TRBV20-1 and TRBJ1-5, with TRBD1 as a possible D gene (5 bases). Trimming took off 0 bases at V and 4 bases at J, with 10 bases between the two ends. Per germline, CDR1 DFQATT and CDR2 SNEGSKA (reference sequence). This CDR3 has 14 residues.

This clonotype showed up just once. CDR3 protein: CASSRPAGVPGELFF. Written as DNA, the CDR3 is TGTGCCAGCTCACGTCCGGCGGGGGTACCCGGGGAGCTGTTTTTT. V and J are TRBV18 and TRBJ2-2; TRBD2 aligns across 7 bases. The CDR3 consists of 15 residues. The V segment lost 4 bases and the J segment 6 bases; nucleotides outside the gene matches: 8. Germline CDR1 is KGHSH and CDR2 is LQKENI.

The V gene is TRBV2, the J gene TRBJ2-3, with D unresolved. The CDR3 is 14 residues long. Germline V gives CDR1 SNHLY, CDR2 FYNNEI. V was trimmed by 5 bases and J by 0 bases, leaving 9 bases between them. The CDR3 region has the DNA TGTGCCAGCAGTCCCGGCAGCAGCACAGATACGCAGTATTTT. Amino acid sequence: CASSPGSSTDTQYF.

The chain uses TRBV5-1 and TRBJ2-7, with 11 bases identical to TRBD2. The germline CDR1 and CDR2 sequences are SGHRS and YFSETQ. V trimming: 4 bases; J trimming: 4 bases; junction bases outside the gene matches: 4. The CDR3 is made up of 14 amino acids. The CDR3 coding sequence is TGCGCCAGCAGCCCCGGGACTAGCGGTTACGAGCAGTACTTC. It translates to CASSPGTSGYEQYF.

The rearrangement links TRBV7-9 to TRBJ1-1; tentatively, D is TRBD1 (5 bases). The CDR3 runs to 15 residues. Trimming left V 2 bases short and J 4 bases short, with 14 bases between. Per germline, CDR1 SEHNR and CDR2 FQNEAQ (reference sequence). The CDR3 DNA reads as TGTGCCAGCAGCTTATTTGGGGGGGTGGGCACTGAAGCTTTCTTT. Encoded protein: CASSLFGGVGTEAFF.

The chain couples TRBV4-1 to TRBJ2-3, with TRBD2 matching over 8 bases. This CDR3 comprises 16 residues. V dropped 0 bases and J dropped 3; count of bases not matched to a gene: 5. The germline V gene has CDR1 MGHRA and CDR2 YSYEKL. The CDR3 loop is CASSQDSGTRTDTQYF. The CDR3 DNA reads as TGCGCCAGCAGCCAAGATAGTGGGACTAGAACAGATACGCAGTATTTT.

The chain combines TRBV18 with TRBJ2-3; D might be TRBD2 (6 bases). Between the trimmed V and J ends, which lost 4 bases and 0 bases, there was a span of 14 bases. Germline V lookup: CDR1 KGHSH, CDR2 LQKENI. The CDR3 is 16 amino acids. CDR3 loop: CASSHQPGTSTDTQYF. CDR3 nucleotides: TGTGCCAGCTCACATCAACCCGGGACTAGCACAGATACGCAGTATTTT. Filled out from reference TRBV18 and TRBJ2-3, the complete variable domain reads NAGVMQNPRHLVRRRGQEARLRCSPMKGHSHVYWYRQLPEEGLKFMVYLQKENIIDESGMPKERFSAEFPKEGPSILRIQQVVRGDSAAYFCASSHQPGTSTDTQYFGPGTRLTVL.

The genes are TRBV7-2 and TRBJ1-6, with a weak D call TRBD1 (6 bases). CDR3 length: 16 amino acids. Trimming left V 5 bases short and J 7 bases short, with 18 bases between. From germline, CDR1 is SGHTA and CDR2 FQGNSA. The CDR3, as DNA: TGTGCCAGCAGCCCCCAGGGGTTTATTGAAAATTCACCCCTCCACTTT. It codes for CASSPQGFIENSPLHF. Full variable domain (outside the CDR3, taken from reference TRBV7-2 and TRBJ1-6): GAGVSQSPSNKVTEKGKDVELRCDPISGHTALYWYRQSLGQGLEFLIYFQGNSAPDKSGLPSDRFSAERTGGSVSTLTIQRTQQEDSAVYLCASSPQGFIENSPLHFGNGTRLTVT.